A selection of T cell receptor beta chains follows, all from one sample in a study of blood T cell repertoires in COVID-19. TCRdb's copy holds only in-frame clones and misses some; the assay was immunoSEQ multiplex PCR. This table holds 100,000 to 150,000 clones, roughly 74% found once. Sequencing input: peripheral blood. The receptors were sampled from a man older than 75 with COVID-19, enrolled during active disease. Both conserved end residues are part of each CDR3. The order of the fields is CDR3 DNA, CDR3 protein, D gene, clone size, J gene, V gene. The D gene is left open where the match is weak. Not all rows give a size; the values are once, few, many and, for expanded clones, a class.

DNA: TGCGCCAGCAGCCAAGACTTTGGGCAGGCGGATAGCGGCTACGAGCAGTACTTC
CDR3: CASSQDFGQADSGYEQYF
D: NA
size: NA
J: TRBJ2-7
V: TRBV4-3

DNA: TGTGCCAGCTCACCATACGGGGTAGCCAACAATGAGCAGTTCTTC
CDR3: CASSPYGVANNEQFF
D: NA
size: NA
J: TRBJ2-1
V: TRBV18

DNA: TGTGCCAGCAGCTTAGGAGAACTAGCGGGAGATGAGCAGTTCTTC
CDR3: CASSLGELAGDEQFF
D: TRBD2
size: NA
J: TRBJ2-1
V: TRBV7-9

DNA: TGTGCCAGCAGCCGAGGACAGGGAAACAATCAGCCCCAGCATTTT
CDR3: CASSRGQGNNQPQHF
D: TRBD1
size: NA
J: TRBJ1-5
V: TRBV6-5

DNA: TGTGCCAGCAGTTACTCGGGGACAGGGGAAACCGGGGAGCTGTTTTTT
CDR3: CASSYSGTGETGELFF
D: TRBD1
size: NA
J: TRBJ2-2
V: TRBV6-5

DNA: TGTGCCAGCAGCGGGACAGGGGAAAATTCACCCCTCCACTTT
CDR3: CASSGTGENSPLHF
D: TRBD1
size: NA
J: TRBJ1-6
V: TRBV2

DNA: TGTGCCAGCAGCCTCGCTAGCGGCTTCTGGGAGCAGTACTTC
CDR3: CASSLASGFWEQYF
D: TRBD2
size: once
J: TRBJ2-7
V: TRBV14

DNA: TGTGCCAGCTCCCTCGGGGACAGTGTCTTGTACGAGCAGTACTTC
CDR3: CASSLGDSVLYEQYF
D: TRBD1
size: NA
J: TRBJ2-7
V: TRBV18

DNA: TGTGCCAGCAGCAAAAGGACGACAGGGACCTACAATGAGCAGTTCTTC
CDR3: CASSKRTTGTYNEQFF
D: NA
size: NA
J: TRBJ2-1
V: TRBV21-1

DNA: TGCAGCGTCATCCTCTCCGGGACAAATGGTCAGCCCCAGCATTTT
CDR3: CSVILSGTNGQPQHF
D: NA
size: NA
J: TRBJ1-5
V: TRBV29-1

DNA: TGTGCCACCAGCAGAGTTGGCAGGGGGTTGCAGCCCCAGCATTTT
CDR3: CATSRVGRGLQPQHF
D: TRBD1
size: NA
J: TRBJ1-5
V: TRBV15

DNA: TGCGCCAGCCCCCCCGGGAGGGGAGAGACCCAGTACTTC
CDR3: CASPPGRGETQYF
D: TRBD2
size: NA
J: TRBJ2-5
V: TRBV10-1